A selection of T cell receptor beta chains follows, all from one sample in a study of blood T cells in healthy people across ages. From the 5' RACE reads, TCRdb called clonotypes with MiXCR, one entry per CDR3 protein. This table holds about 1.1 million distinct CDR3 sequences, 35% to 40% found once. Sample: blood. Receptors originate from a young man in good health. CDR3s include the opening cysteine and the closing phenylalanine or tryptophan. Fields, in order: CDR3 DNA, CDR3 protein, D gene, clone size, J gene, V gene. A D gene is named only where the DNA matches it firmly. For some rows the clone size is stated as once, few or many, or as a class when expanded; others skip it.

DNA: TGTGCCAGCAGTGACCACCCCGACAGCCCCTACGAGCAGTACTTC
CDR3: CASSDHPDSPYEQYF
D: .
size: .
J: TRBJ2-7
V: TRBV12-3/TRBV12-4

DNA: TGTGCCAGCAGTGAAGGCGGGGGATTCACAGATACGCAGTATTTT
CDR3: CASSEGGGFTDTQYF
D: TRBD2
size: few
J: TRBJ2-3
V: TRBV2

DNA: TGTGCCAGCAGCTTGGGGCGGGGAATCCAGCCCCAGCATTTT
CDR3: CASSLGRGIQPQHF
D: .
size: .
J: TRBJ1-5
V: TRBV5-5

DNA: TGTGCCAGCAGTCACCCGGACAGGGGGCTCGGGGATGAGCAGTTCTTC
CDR3: CASSHPDRGLGDEQFF
D: TRBD1
size: .
J: TRBJ2-1
V: TRBV6-6

DNA: TGTGCCTGGGGCCGATACAATGAGCAGTTCTTC
CDR3: CAWGRYNEQFF
D: .
size: .
J: TRBJ2-1
V: TRBV6-5

DNA: TGTGCCAGCAGCGCGGGACAGGGACTCTATGGCTACACCTTC
CDR3: CASSAGQGLYGYTF
D: TRBD1
size: many
J: TRBJ1-2
V: TRBV7-2

DNA: TGTGCCAGCAGTTTAGGGGACAGGGGTCGTGGTGAGCAGTACTTC
CDR3: CASSLGDRGRGEQYF
D: TRBD1
size: .
J: TRBJ2-7
V: TRBV12-3/TRBV12-4

DNA: TGCGCCAGCAGCCAGCGACAGGGTATCTGGACTGAAGCTTTCTTT
CDR3: CASSQRQGIWTEAFF
D: TRBD1
size: .
J: TRBJ1-1
V: TRBV4-3

DNA: TGCAGCGTCGAACCACCATCTGGGGGCGTATCGTTCAATGAGCAGTTCTTC
CDR3: CSVEPPSGGVSFNEQFF
D: .
size: few
J: TRBJ2-1
V: TRBV29-1

DNA: TGCAGTGCTAGAGAATGGCTAGCGGGGGACGAGACCCAGTACTTC
CDR3: CSAREWLAGDETQYF
D: TRBD2
size: .
J: TRBJ2-5
V: TRBV20-1

DNA: TGTGCCAGCAGTTACTCGGACAGGGGATACTCCTACGAGCAGTACTTC
CDR3: CASSYSDRGYSYEQYF
D: TRBD1
size: .
J: TRBJ2-7
V: TRBV6-5

DNA: TGTGCTAGTGGTTTGCTGACTAGCGGGGGGGCAGTAGGCTACAATGAGCAGTTCTTC
CDR3: CASGLLTSGGAVGYNEQFF
D: TRBD2
size: .
J: TRBJ2-1
V: TRBV12-5

DNA: TGCGCCAGCAGCTTGGTTGGGACGGACACCGGGGAGCTGTTTTTT
CDR3: CASSLVGTDTGELFF
D: .
size: .
J: TRBJ2-2
V: TRBV5-1

DNA: TGCGCCAGCAGCTTGGAGGGGGTAGAGGAGACCCAGTACTTC
CDR3: CASSLEGVEETQYF
D: .
size: .
J: TRBJ2-5
V: TRBV5-1

DNA: TGTGCCAGCTGGGGGATCCTAGGGTTCTATGGCTACACCTTC
CDR3: CASWGILGFYGYTF
D: .
size: .
J: TRBJ1-2
V: TRBV28

DNA: TGCAGTGCTAGCCAGGATCGAATCTACGAGCAGTACTTC
CDR3: CSASQDRIYEQYF
D: .
size: .
J: TRBJ2-7
V: TRBV20-1

DNA: TGTGCCAGCAGTTTCGGGAGGGATGAGCAGTTCTTC
CDR3: CASSFGRDEQFF
D: TRBD2
size: few
J: TRBJ2-1
V: TRBV27

DNA: TGCAGCGTTGTTTCGGAGACCCAGTACTTC
CDR3: CSVVSETQYF
D: .
size: few
J: TRBJ2-5
V: TRBV29-1

DNA: TGTGCCAGCAGCTTAGTAGGGACTAACACAGATACGCAGTATTTT
CDR3: CASSLVGTNTDTQYF
D: TRBD2
size: few
J: TRBJ2-3
V: TRBV7-9

DNA: TGTGCCATCAGTGATACGGACTGGAACTCCTATAATTCACCCCTCCACTTT
CDR3: CAISDTDWNSYNSPLHF
D: .
size: .
J: TRBJ1-6
V: TRBV10-3

DNA: TGCAGTGCCTCCTCGGGGGGTAGCACAGATACGCAGTATTTT
CDR3: CSASSGGSTDTQYF
D: TRBD2
size: few
J: TRBJ2-3
V: TRBV20-1

DNA: TGCGCCAGCAGCCAAACTGACGGGGGTAACTATGGCTACACCTTC
CDR3: CASSQTDGGNYGYTF
D: .
size: .
J: TRBJ1-2
V: TRBV4-3

DNA: TGTGCCAGCAGTTTCGAAGGCTTCGACGGTAGCGGATTCTCCTACAATGAGCAGTTCTTC
CDR3: CASSFEGFDGSGFSYNEQFF
D: .
size: .
J: TRBJ2-1
V: TRBV12-3/TRBV12-4

DNA: TGTGCCAGCAGCCAAGATGGGGCAGGGGTGTCAGGCTACACCTTC
CDR3: CASSQDGAGVSGYTF
D: .
size: .
J: TRBJ1-2
V: TRBV3-1

DNA: TGCAGCGTTGATCTGGGGGTGAACGCGAACACCGGGGAGCTGTTTTTT
CDR3: CSVDLGVNANTGELFF
D: .
size: .
J: TRBJ2-2
V: TRBV29-1

DNA: TGTGCCAGCAGTCTCAGGGTTTCAGAAGCTTTCTTT
CDR3: CASSLRVSEAFF
D: .
size: .
J: TRBJ1-1
V: TRBV12-3/TRBV12-4

DNA: TGCGCCGGCAGCCAAGAGTGGGAGAATTGCAAGACCCAGTACTTC
CDR3: CAGSQEWENCKTQYF
D: .
size: .
J: TRBJ2-5
V: TRBV4-3

DNA: TGTGCCAGCAGCGTCCGTCCTGGGGCCAAAAACATTCAGTACTTC
CDR3: CASSVRPGAKNIQYF
D: .
size: few
J: TRBJ2-4
V: TRBV7-2

DNA: TGTGCCAGCAGCTTGCGGGGCGCACAGCTCTTAGACGAGCAGTACTTC
CDR3: CASSLRGAQLLDEQYF
D: .
size: .
J: TRBJ2-7
V: TRBV7-2

DNA: TGTGCCAGCAGCTCCGGGACAGCGGGCAATCAGCCCCAGCATTTT
CDR3: CASSSGTAGNQPQHF
D: TRBD1
size: .
J: TRBJ1-5
V: TRBV14

DNA: TGCAGTGCTCGGGCAGGGGTCTCCGATCAGCCCCAGCATTTT
CDR3: CSARAGVSDQPQHF
D: .
size: few
J: TRBJ1-5
V: TRBV20-1

DNA: TGTGCCAGCAGCCTTAGACAGGACCTAAGGAATGAGCAGTACTTC
CDR3: CASSLRQDLRNEQYF
D: .
size: .
J: TRBJ2-7
V: TRBV7-6

DNA: TGTGCCAGCAGCTTTCGACTAGCGGGGGACACCGGGGAGCTGTTTTTT
CDR3: CASSFRLAGDTGELFF
D: TRBD2
size: .
J: TRBJ2-2
V: TRBV4-2

DNA: TGTGCCAGCAGCCTAAGACGGACAACCGCTGGAGACTATGGCTACACCTTC
CDR3: CASSLRRTTAGDYGYTF
D: .
size: few
J: TRBJ1-2
V: TRBV7-2

DNA: TGTGCCAGCAGTTTTGGGCGTTGGAATGGGAAGATGGATACGCAGTATTTT
CDR3: CASSFGRWNGKMDTQYF
D: .
size: few
J: TRBJ2-3
V: TRBV27